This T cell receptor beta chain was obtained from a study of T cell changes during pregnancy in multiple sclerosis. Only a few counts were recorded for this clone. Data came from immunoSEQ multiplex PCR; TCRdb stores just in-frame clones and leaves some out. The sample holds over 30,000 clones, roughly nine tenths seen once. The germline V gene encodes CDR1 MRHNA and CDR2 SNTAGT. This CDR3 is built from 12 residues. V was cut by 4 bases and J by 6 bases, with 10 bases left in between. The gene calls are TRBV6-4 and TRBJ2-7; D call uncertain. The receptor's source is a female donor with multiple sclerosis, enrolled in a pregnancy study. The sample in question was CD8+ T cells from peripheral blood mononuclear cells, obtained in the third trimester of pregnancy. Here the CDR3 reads CASSVVRGEQYF. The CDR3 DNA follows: TGTGCCAGCAGTGTCGTCCGAGGCGAGCAGTACTTC.